This T cell receptor beta chain was recovered during a study of a mutant IDH1 vaccine in newly diagnosed glioma. In the study overall: Following radiotherapy alone, or alongside temozolomide cycles, vaccination was started after an interval of 4-6 weeks.

The CDR3 has 16 amino acids. Per the germline V gene, CDR1 is MDHEN and CDR2 is SYDVKM. The germline V and J ends were trimmed by 6 bases and 3 bases, with 18 bases remaining between them. TCRdb's table, derived via immunoSEQ multiplex PCR, lists solely in-frame clones and lacks some. This table has about 72,000 clones, roughly 84% appearing once. In regard to this clone: Its antigen is still unknown.

Specified time point: week 35, safety follow-up. Alongside topical imiquimod, each dose of vaccine comprised 300 ug of mutant IDH1 20-mer peptide. Astrocytomas found in donors were new, WHO grade 3 or 4, IDH1-mutant and ATRX-lost. The specimen comprised PBMCs, sampled from a glioma patient whose treatment included an IDH1 peptide vaccine. This sequence originates from a man between 18 and 29 years old with glioma. This chain joins TRBV28 and TRBJ2-4, with D uncertain. CDR3 residues: CASRRRNSLVKNIQYF. The CDR3 nucleotides read TGTGCCAGCAGAAGGCGGAACTCCTTAGTCAAAAACATTCAGTACTTC.